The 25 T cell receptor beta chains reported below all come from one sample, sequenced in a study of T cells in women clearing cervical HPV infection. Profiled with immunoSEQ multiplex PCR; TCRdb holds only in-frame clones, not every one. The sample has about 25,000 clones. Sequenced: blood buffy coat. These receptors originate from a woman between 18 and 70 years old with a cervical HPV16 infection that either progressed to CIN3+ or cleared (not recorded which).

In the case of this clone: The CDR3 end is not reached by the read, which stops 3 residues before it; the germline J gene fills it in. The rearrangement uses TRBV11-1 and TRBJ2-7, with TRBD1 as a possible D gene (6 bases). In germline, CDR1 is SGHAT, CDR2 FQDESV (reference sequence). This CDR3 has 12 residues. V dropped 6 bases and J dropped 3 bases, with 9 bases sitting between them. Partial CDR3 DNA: TGTGCCAGCAGGAGAGGGGGCTACGAG. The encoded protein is CASRRGGYE. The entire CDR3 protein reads CASRRGGYEQYF.

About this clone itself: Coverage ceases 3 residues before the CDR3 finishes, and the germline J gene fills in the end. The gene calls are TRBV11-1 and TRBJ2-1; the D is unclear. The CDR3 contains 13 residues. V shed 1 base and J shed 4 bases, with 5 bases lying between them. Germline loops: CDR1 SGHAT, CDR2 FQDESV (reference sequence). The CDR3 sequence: CASSLETYNEQFF. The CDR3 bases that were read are TGTGCCAGCAGCTTAGAAACTTACAATGAG.

The DNA read from the CDR3 is TGTGCCAGCAGCCGGGGGGGGACGAGCACTGAA. It codes for CASSRGGTSTE. The whole CDR3 protein reads CASSRGGTSTEAFF. This sequence joins TRBV7-6 and TRBJ1-1, with D possibly TRBD1 on 5 matching bases. Read coverage stops 3 residues before the CDR3 terminus; the germline J gene supplies the remainder. The V end lost 5 bases, the J end lost 4 bases, and 14 bases lay between the germline ends. This CDR3 spans 14 amino acids. In germline, CDR1 is SGHVS, CDR2 FNYEAQ.

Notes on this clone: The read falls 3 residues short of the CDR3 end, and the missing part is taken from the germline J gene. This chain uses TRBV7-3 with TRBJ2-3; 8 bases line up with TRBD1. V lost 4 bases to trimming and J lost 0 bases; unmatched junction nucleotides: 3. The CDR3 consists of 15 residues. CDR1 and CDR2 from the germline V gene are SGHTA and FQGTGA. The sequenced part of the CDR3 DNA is TGTGCCAGCAGCTCGACAGGGGCGAGCACAGATACG. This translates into CASSSTGASTDT. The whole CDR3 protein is CASSSTGASTDTQYF.

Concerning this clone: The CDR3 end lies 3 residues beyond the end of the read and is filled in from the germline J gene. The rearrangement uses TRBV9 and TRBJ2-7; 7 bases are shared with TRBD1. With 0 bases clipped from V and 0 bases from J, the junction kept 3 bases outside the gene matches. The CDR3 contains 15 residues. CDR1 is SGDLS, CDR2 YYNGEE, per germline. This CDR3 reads CASSVEGGSSYEQYF. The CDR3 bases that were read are TGTGCCAGCAGCGTAGAAGGGGGCAGCTCCTACGAG.

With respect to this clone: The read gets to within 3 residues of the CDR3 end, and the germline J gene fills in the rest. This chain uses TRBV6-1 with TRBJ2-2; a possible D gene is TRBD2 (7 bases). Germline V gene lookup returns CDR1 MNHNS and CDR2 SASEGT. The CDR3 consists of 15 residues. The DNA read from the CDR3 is TGTGCCAGCAGTGAAGGGGGGGGGCCTAATGAAAAG. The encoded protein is CASSEGGGPNEK. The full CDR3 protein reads CASSEGGGPNEKLFF.

CDR3 in amino acids: CASSISRQGITGNTIYF. The covered CDR3 bases are TGTGCCAGCAGCATAAGCCGACAGGGAATCACTGGAAACACC. The J gene is TRBJ1-3, the V gene TRBV7-6; 7 bases agree with TRBD1. The CDR3 end falls 3 residues outside the read, so it is completed with the germline J gene. The CDR3 totals 17 residues. Trimming cost V 5 bases and J 2 bases; bases outside gene matches: 12. CDR1 is SGHVS and CDR2 is FNYEAQ in the germline V gene.

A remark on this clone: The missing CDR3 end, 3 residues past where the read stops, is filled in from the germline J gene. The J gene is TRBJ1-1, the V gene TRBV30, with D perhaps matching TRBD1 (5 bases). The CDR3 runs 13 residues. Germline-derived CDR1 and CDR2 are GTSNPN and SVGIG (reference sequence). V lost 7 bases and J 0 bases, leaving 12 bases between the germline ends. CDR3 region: CALTRAMNTEAFF. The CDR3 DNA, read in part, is TGTGCCTTAACCAGGGCCATGAACACTGAA. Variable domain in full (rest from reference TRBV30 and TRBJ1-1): SQTIHQWPATLVQPVGSPLSLECTVEGTSNPNLYWYRQAAGRGLQLLFYSVGIGQISSEVPQNLSASRPQDRQFILSSKKLLLSDSGFYLCALTRAMNTEAFFGQGTRLTVV.

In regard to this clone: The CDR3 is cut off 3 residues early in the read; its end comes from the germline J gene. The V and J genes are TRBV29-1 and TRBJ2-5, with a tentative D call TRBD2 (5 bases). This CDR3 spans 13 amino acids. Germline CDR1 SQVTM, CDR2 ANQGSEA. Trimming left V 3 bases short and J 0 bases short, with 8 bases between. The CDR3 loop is CSVDGGYQETQYF. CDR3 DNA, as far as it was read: TGCAGCGTTGACGGCGGGTACCAAGAGACC.

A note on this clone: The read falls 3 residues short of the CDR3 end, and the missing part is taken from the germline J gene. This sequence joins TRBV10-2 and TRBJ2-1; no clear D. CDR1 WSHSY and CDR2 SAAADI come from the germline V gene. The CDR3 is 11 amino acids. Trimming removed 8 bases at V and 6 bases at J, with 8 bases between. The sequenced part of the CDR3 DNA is TGCGCCAGCGGGCCTGGCAATGAG. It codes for CASGPGNE. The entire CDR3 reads CASGPGNEQFF.

CDR3 DNA (partial): TGTGCCTGGGCAGAACAGGTGGGCGGTGAAAAA. As protein: CAWAEQVGGEK. The CDR3 in full is CAWAEQVGGEKLFF. The rearrangement uses TRBV30 and TRBJ1-4; a possible D gene is TRBD1 (5 bases). The read ends 3 residues before the CDR3 terminus; that terminus is restored from the germline J gene. Germline V lookup: CDR1 GTSNPN, CDR2 SVGIG (reference sequence). With 5 bases removed from V and 7 bases from J, the gap between germline ends came to 17 bases. This CDR3 region has 14 residues.

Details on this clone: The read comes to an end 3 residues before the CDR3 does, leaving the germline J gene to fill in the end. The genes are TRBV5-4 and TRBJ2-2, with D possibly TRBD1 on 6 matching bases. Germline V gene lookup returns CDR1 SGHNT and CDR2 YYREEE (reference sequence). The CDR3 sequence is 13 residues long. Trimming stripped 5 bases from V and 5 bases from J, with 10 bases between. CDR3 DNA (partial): TGTGCCAGCAGTCCTACAGGGACCGGGGAG. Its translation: CASSPTGTGE. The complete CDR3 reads CASSPTGTGELFF. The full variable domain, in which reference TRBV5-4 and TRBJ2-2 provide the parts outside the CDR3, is ETGVTQSPTHLIKTRGQQVTLRCSSQSGHNTVSWYQQALGQGPQFIFQYYREEENGRGNFPPRFSGLQFPNYSSELNVNALELDDSALYLCASSPTGTGELFFGEGSRLTVL.

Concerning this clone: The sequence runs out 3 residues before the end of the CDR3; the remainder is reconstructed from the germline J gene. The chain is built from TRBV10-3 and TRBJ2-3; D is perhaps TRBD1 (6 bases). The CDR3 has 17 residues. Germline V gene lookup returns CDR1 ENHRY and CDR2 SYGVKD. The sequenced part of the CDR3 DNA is TGTGCCATCAGTGAGTCACGTGGTACAGGGAAGGGAGAGACG. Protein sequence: CAISESRGTGKGET. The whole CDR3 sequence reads CAISESRGTGKGETQYF.

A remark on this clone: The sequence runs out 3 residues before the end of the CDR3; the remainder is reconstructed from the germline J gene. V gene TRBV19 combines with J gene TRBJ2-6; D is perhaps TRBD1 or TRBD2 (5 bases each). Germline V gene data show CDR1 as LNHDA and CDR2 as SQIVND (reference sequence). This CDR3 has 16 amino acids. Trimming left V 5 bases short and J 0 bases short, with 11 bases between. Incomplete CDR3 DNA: TGTGCCAGTAGTGAGGGGCTTAGCTCTGGGGCCAACGTC. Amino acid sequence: CASSEGLSSGANV. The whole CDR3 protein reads CASSEGLSSGANVLTF.

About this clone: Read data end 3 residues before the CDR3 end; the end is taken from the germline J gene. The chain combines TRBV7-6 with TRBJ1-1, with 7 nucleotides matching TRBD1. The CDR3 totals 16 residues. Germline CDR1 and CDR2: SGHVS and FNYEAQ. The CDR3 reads CASSLAIGGAADTAFF. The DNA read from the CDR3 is TGTGCCAGCAGCTTAGCGATAGGGGGCGCAGCAGATACG.

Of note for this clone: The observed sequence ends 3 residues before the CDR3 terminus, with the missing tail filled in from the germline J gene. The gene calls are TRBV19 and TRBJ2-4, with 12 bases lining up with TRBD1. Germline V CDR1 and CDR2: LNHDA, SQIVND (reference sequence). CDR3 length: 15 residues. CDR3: CASSIGGQGASGQYF. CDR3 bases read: TGTGCCAGTAGTATTGGGGGACAGGGGGCGAGTGGT.

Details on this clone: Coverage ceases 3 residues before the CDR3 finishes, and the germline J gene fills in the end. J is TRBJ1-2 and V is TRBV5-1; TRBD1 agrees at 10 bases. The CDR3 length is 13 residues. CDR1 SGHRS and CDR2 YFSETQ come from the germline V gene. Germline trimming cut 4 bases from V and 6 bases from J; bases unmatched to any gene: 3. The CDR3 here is CASSRDRGDGYTF. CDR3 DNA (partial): TGCGCCAGCAGCAGGGACAGGGGCGATGGC.

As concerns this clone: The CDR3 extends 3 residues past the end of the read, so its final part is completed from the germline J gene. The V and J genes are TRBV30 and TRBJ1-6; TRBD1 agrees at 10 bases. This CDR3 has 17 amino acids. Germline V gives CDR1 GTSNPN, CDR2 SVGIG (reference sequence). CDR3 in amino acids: CAWSLGGERTGGWPLHF. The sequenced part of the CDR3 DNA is TGTGCCTGGAGTTTAGGCGGGGAGAGGACAGGGGGATGGCCC.

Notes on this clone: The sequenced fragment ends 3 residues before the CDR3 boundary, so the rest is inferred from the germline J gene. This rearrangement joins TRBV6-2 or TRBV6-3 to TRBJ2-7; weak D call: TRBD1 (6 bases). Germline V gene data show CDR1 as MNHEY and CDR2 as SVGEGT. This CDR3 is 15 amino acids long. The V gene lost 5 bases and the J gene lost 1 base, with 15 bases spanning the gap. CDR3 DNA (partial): TGTGCCAGCAGTAAGGACCCCACAGGGTCCTACGAG. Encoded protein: CASSKDPTGSYE. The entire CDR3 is CASSKDPTGSYEQYF.

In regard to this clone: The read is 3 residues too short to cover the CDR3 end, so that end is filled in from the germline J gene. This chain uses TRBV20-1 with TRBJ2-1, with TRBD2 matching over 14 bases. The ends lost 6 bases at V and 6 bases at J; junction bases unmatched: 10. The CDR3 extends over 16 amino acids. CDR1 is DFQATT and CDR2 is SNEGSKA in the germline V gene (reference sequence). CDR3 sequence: CSAGTSGGLNPNEQFF. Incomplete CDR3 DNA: TGCAGTGCCGGGACTAGCGGGGGTCTAAACCCCAATGAG.

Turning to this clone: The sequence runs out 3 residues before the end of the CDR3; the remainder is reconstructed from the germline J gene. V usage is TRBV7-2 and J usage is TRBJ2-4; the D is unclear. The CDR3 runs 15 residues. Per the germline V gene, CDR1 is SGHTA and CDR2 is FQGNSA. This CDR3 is CASSLQTAVNYGQYF. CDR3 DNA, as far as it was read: TGTGCCAGCAGCTTACAGACTGCTGTTAACTATGGT. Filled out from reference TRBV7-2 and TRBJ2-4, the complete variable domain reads GAGVSQSPSNKVTEKGKDVELRCDPISGHTALYWYRQSLGQGLEFLIYFQGNSAPDKSGLPSDRFSAERTGGSVSTLTIQRTQQEDSAVYLCASSLQTAVNYGQYFGAGTRLSVL.

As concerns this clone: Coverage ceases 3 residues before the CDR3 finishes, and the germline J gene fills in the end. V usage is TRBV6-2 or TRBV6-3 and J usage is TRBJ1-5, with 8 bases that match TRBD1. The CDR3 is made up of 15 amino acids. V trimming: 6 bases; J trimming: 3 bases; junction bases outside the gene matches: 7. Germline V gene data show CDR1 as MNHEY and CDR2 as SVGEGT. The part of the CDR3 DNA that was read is TGTGCCAGCAGGGGGACAGGTGGTGACAATCAGCCC. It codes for CASRGTGGDNQP. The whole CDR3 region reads CASRGTGGDNQPQHF.

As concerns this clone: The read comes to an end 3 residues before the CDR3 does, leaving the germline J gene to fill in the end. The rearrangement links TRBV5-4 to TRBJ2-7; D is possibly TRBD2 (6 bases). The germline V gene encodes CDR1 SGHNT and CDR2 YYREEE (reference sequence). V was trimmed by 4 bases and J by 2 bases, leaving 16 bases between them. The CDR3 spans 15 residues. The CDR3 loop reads CASSRSYRGTYEQYF. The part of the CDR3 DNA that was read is TGTGCCAGCAGCCGATCCTATCGGGGGACCTACGAG.

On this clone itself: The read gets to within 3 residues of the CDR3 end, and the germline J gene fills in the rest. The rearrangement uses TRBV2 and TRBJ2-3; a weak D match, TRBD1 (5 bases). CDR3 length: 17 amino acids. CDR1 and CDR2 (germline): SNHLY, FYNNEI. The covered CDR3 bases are TGTGCCAGCAGTACAGGTTCCCGACGGAATAGCAATCAGCCG. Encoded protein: CASSTGSRRNSNQP. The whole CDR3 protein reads CASSTGSRRNSNQPQYF.

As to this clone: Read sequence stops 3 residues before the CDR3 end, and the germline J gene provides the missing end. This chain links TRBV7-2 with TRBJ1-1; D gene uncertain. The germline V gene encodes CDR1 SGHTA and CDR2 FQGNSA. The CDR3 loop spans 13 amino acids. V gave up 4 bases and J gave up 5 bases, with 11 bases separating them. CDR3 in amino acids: CASSSAAGTEAFF. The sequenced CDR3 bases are TGTGCCAGCAGCTCAGCGGCGGGAACTGAA.